The 10 T cell receptor beta chains listed next were all sequenced from one sample in a study of cytomegalovirus exposure and HLA in healthy donors. The PCR employed 60 Vbeta primers together with 13 Jbeta primers. Profiled with immunoSEQ multiplex PCR; TCRdb holds only in-frame clones, not every one. The sample yields under 150,000 clones, 75% to 85% seen once. The sample was PBMCs. The origin of the receptors is a woman in her thirties or forties in good health and CMV-seronegative.

The rearrangement links TRBV19 to TRBJ1-5, with D possibly matching TRBD1 (5 bases). The V gene's germline CDR1 is LNHDA and CDR2 SQIVND (reference sequence). The ends were cut back, 5 bases at V and 0 bases at J, with 8 bases in the middle. The CDR3 runs to 14 residues. CDR3 sequence reads: CASSPQGSNQPQHF. As DNA, the CDR3 is TGTGCCAGTAGTCCGCAGGGTAGCAATCAGCCCCAGCATTTT.

The chain is built from TRBV10-3 and TRBJ2-7; 7 bases map to TRBD2. The germline V gene encodes CDR1 ENHRY and CDR2 SYGVKD. V gave up 4 bases and J gave up 4 bases; unmatched junction bases: 7. This CDR3 is built from 14 residues. This CDR3 reads CAISGKQGLYEQYF. CDR3 bases: TGTGCCATCAGTGGGAAGCAGGGACTATACGAGCAGTACTTC.

This clone showed up just a few times. The chain carries TRBV7-3 and TRBJ2-6, with a possible D match to TRBD1 (5 bases). V was shortened by 0 bases and J by 2 bases, with 8 bases between the two germline ends. Germline loops: CDR1 SGHTA, CDR2 FQGTGA. This CDR3 comprises 16 residues. The CDR3 here is CASSLTGAAGANVLTF. Written as DNA, the CDR3 is TGTGCCAGCAGCTTAACAGGGGCGGCTGGGGCCAACGTCCTGACTTTC.

The rearrangement joins TRBV7-9 to TRBJ1-1; D not resolved. CDR1 and CDR2 from the germline V gene are SEHNR and FQNEAQ (reference sequence). Trimming removed 1 base at V and 0 bases at J, with 9 bases between. The length of the CDR3 is 15 residues. The CDR3 loop is CASSLGGGLNTEAFF. The CDR3, as DNA: TGTGCCAGCAGCTTAGGGGGAGGGTTGAACACTGAAGCTTTCTTT.

The gene calls are TRBV19 and TRBJ1-3; D is perhaps TRBD1 (5 bases). Deletions cut 5 bases from V and 2 bases from J, with 16 bases between. The germline gives CDR1 LNHDA, CDR2 SQIVND (reference sequence). This CDR3 spans 16 amino acids. This CDR3 reads CASSLGLQGAGNTIYF. CDR3 bases: TGTGCCAGTAGTTTAGGTCTTCAAGGGGCTGGAAACACCATATATTTT.

The rearrangement joins TRBV9 to TRBJ1-1, with D possibly TRBD1 on 5 matching bases. The V end lost 2 bases, the J end lost 3 bases, and 14 bases lay between the germline ends. Germline CDR1 and CDR2: SGDLS and YYNGEE. The CDR3 is made up of 15 amino acids. The CDR3 loop reads CASSVQTEPYTEAFF. CDR3 coding DNA: TGTGCCAGCAGCGTGCAGACAGAGCCCTACACTGAAGCTTTCTTT.

V is TRBV5-5 and J is TRBJ1-2; 8 nucleotides line up with TRBD1. J lost 3 bases, V lost 4 bases, and 5 bases had no gene match. The V gene's germline CDR1 is SGHKS and CDR2 YYEKEE (reference sequence). This CDR3 comprises 14 residues. The CDR3 nucleotides read TGTGCCAGCAGCACAGGACAGGGCGACTATGGCTACACCTTC. This encodes CASSTGQGDYGYTF.

This clone was seen only a few times. The gene calls are TRBV6-1 and TRBJ1-1, with D hard to call. V was clipped by 5 bases and J by 4 bases, with 17 bases between them. Looked up from germline, CDR1 is MNHNS and CDR2 is SASEGT. CDR3 length equals 15 residues. DNA for the CDR3: TGTGCCAGCAGTCCGATGCCGAGGGTAAGCACTGAAGCTTTCTTT. This codes for CASSPMPRVSTEAFF.

A single count supports this clone. V usage is TRBV28 and J usage is TRBJ2-7; no definite D call. The CDR3 is 15 amino acids. The V gene's germline CDR1 is MDHEN and CDR2 SYDVKM. V gave up 6 bases and J gave up 6 bases, with 21 bases separating them. The CDR3 spells CASSVRSQVNGEQYF. CDR3 DNA sequence: TGTGCCAGCAGCGTGCGCAGTCAGGTCAATGGCGAGCAGTACTTC.

The rearrangement links TRBV15 to TRBJ2-7, with 10 bases fitting TRBD1. The junction had 5 bases not matched to a gene; V was cut back by 8 bases and J by 4 bases. The CDR3 spans 13 residues. Per the germline V gene, CDR1 is LNHNV and CDR2 is YYDKDF (reference sequence). CDR3 sequence reads: CATSVGQGYEQYF. CDR3 sequence (DNA): TGTGCCACCTCCGTGGGACAGGGGTACGAGCAGTACTTC.